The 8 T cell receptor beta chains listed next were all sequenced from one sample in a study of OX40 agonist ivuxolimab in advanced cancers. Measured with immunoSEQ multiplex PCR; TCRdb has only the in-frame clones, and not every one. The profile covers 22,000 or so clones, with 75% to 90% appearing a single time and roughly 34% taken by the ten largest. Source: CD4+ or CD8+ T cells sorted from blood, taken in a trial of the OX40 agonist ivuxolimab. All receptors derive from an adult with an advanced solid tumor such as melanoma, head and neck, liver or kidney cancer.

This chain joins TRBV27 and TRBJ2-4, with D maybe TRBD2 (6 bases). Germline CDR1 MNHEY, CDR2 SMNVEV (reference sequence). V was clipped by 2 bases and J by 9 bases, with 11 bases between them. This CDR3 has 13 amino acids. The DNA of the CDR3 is TGTGCCAGCAGTTTAGGAGGGGAAGGCATTCAGTACTTC. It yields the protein CASSLGGEGIQYF.

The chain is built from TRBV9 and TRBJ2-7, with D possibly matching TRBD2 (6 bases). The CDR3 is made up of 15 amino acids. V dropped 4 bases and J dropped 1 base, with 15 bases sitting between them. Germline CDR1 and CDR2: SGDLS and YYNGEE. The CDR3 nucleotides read TGTGCCAGCAGCCCCCATCGGGGGATGTCCTACGAGCAGTACTTC. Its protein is CASSPHRGMSYEQYF.

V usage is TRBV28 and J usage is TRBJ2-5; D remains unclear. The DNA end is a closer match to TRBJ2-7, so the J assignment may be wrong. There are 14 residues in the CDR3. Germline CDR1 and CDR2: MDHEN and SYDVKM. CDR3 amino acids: CASSPSWDSYEQYF. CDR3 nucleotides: TGTGCCAGCAGTCCATCGTGGGACTCCTACGAGCAGTACTTC.

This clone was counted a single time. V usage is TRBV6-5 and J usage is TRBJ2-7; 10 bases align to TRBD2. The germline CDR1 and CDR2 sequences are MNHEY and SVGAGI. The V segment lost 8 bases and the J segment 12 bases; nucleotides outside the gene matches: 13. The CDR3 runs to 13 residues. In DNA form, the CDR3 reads TGTGCCAGCGCAAAGGGACTAGCGCGCACGAGGTACTTC. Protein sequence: CASAKGLARTRYF.

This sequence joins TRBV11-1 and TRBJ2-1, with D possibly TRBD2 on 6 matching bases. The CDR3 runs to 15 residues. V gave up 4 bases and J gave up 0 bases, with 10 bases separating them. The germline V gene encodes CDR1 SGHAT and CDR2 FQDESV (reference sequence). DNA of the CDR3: TGTGCCAGCAGCTGGGACTTCAGCTCCTACAATGAGCAGTTCTTC. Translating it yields CASSWDFSSYNEQFF.

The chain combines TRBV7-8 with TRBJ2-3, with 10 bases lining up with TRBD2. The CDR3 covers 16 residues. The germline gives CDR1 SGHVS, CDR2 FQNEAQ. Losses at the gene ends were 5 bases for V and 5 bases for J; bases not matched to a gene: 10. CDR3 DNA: TGTGCCAGCAGCCCCTGGACTAGCGGCGGGGTAGATACGCAGTATTTT. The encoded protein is CASSPWTSGGVDTQYF.

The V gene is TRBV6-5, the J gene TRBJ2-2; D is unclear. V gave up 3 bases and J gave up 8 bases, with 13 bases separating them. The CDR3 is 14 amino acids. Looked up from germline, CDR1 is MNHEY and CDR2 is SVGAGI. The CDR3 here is CASSYGEVEGELFF. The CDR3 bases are TGTGCCAGCAGTTATGGCGAAGTCGAGGGGGAGCTGTTTTTT.

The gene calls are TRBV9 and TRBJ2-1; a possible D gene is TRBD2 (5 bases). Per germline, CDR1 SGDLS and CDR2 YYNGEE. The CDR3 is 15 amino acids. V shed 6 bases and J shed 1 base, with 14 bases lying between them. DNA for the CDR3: TGTGCCAGCACCACTCTTCGGGATTCCTACAATGAGCAGTTCTTC. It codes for CASTTLRDSYNEQFF.